The rows below give T cell receptor beta chains drawn from one sample of a study of blood T cell repertoires in COVID-19. The protocol was immunoSEQ multiplex PCR, while the TCRdb copy is restricted to in-frame clones and leaves out a portion. Of about 240,000 clones detected, around 82% appear once; the ten largest clones hold 3% to 4.5%. The source material was PBMCs or T cells enriched from blood (not recorded which). Receptors originate from a middle-aged woman who had been exposed to COVID-19. Both conserved end residues are part of each CDR3. Each record gives: V gene, J gene, D gene, clone size, CDR3 DNA, CDR3 protein. D genes are given only for firm matches. Clone size is given for some rows only: seen once, a few or many times, or a class if the clone is expanded.

>TRBV2|TRBJ2-7|TRBD1|NA
TGTGCCAGCAGGGGACAGCTTGCCTCCTACGAGCAGTACTTC
CASRGQLASYEQYF
>TRBV5-4|TRBJ1-2|NA|NA
TGTGCCAGCAGCCTGAGACAGGCCTCCTATGGCTACACCTTC
CASSLRQASYGYTF
>TRBV6-5|TRBJ2-5|TRBD2|NA
TGTGCCAGCACCTTAGCGGGAAACCAAGAGACCCAGTACTTC
CASTLAGNQETQYF
>TRBV5-5|TRBJ2-3|NA|NA
TGTGCCAGCAGCGGCTTTATTGGAGGAGATACGCAGTATTTT
CASSGFIGGDTQYF
>TRBV21-1|TRBJ2-2|NA|NA
TGTGCCAGCAGCATCCACCGACTAGCGGGGACGAACACCGGGGAGCTGTTTTTT
CASSIHRLAGTNTGELFF
>TRBV27|TRBJ2-3|NA|once
TGTGCCAGCAGAGTTGGCGGGGCGCTACACACAGATACGCAGTATTTT
CASRVGGALHTDTQYF
>TRBV5-1|TRBJ2-3|TRBD2|NA
TGCGCCAGCAGCTTCGGGACTAGCGGGGGGGCCGGGGATACGCAGTATTTT
CASSFGTSGGAGDTQYF
>TRBV7-8|TRBJ1-3|NA|NA
TGTGCCAGCAGCTTAACCGAGTTGGGAAACACCATATATTTT
CASSLTELGNTIYF
>TRBV28|TRBJ2-7|TRBD1|NA
TGTGCCAGCGTGGGACAGCCCAAATCCTACGAGCAGTACTTC
CASVGQPKSYEQYF
>TRBV7-3|TRBJ1-1|NA|NA
TGTGCCAGCAGTTACGGGAACACTGAAGCTTTCTTT
CASSYGNTEAFF
>TRBV6-4|TRBJ2-3|NA|NA
TGTGCCAGCAGCGCCGGGACGAGGTTCGACAGGGATACGCAGTATTTT
CASSAGTRFDRDTQYF
>TRBV7-3|TRBJ2-2|TRBD1|NA
TGTGCCAGCAGCCTACAGGGGGCAGGGGACGGGGAGCTGTTTTTT
CASSLQGAGDGELFF
>TRBV7-9|TRBJ1-1|NA|NA
TGTGCCAGCAGCTTTGACTGGGGGCGTACTGAAGCTTTCTTT
CASSFDWGRTEAFF
>TRBV4-3|TRBJ2-1|NA|few
TGCGCCAGCAGCCAACGCAGGGACACCTACAATGAGCAGTTCTTC
CASSQRRDTYNEQFF